These 3 T cell receptor beta chains were all obtained from the same sample, sequenced in a study of T cell responses to AZD1222 COVID-19 vaccine. Method: immunoSEQ multiplex PCR; TCRdb's copy keeps in-frame clones and lacks some. The sample has some 110,000 clones, roughly 89% seen once. This specimen consisted of peripheral blood, obtained 28 days after the second AZD1222 dose. The receptors originated from an adult who received the AZD1222 COVID-19 vaccine.

This clone occurred a few times. V and J are TRBV28 and TRBJ2-5; D gene uncertain. V was pared by 1 base and J by 4 bases, with 16 bases between. The germline gives CDR1 MDHEN, CDR2 SYDVKM. The CDR3 has 16 amino acids. The CDR3: CASSLLSGPNRETQYF. The CDR3 nucleotides are TGTGCCAGCAGTTTATTATCTGGGCCCAACCGAGAGACCCAGTACTTC.

The chain combines TRBV29-1 with TRBJ1-4, with D unclear. CDR1 and CDR2 from the germline V gene are SQVTM and ANQGSEA. The V end was cut by 3 bases, the J end by 4 bases, with 3 bases between. CDR3 length: 11 amino acids. The CDR3 DNA reads as TGCAGCGTTGACCGTAATGAAAAACTGTTTTTT. Translated, it gives CSVDRNEKLFF.

V gene TRBV30 combines with J gene TRBJ1-2; TRBD1 aligns across 7 bases. Looked up from germline, CDR1 is GTSNPN and CDR2 is SVGIG (reference sequence). The CDR3 spans 17 residues. V gave up 5 bases and J gave up 1 base; unmatched junction bases: 16. CDR3 loop: CAWGLNKNRGDNYGYTF. The DNA for the CDR3 is TGTGCCTGGGGACTGAACAAGAACAGGGGCGATAACTATGGCTACACCTTC.